This is a list of T cell receptor beta chains from one sample in a study of identical twins. TCRdb reprocessed the 5' RACE reads with MiXCR, giving one entry per CDR3 protein. The sample comprises under 900,000 distinct CDR3 sequences, 15% to 20% of which are singletons, and around 13% rests with the top ten. In addition, the sample was reused for a study of T cells expressing NK-cell markers.

Material: PBMCs. The receptor set was obtained from a woman aged 18-30 years in good health. Both conserved end residues are part of each CDR3. A D gene is named only where the DNA matches it firmly. Part of the rows lack a size; the others show once, few, many or a class for expanded clones.

>TRBV5-6|TRBJ2-1|-|many
CASSLTEYYNEQFF
TGTGCCAGCAGCCTGACGGAGTACTACAATGAGCAGTTCTTC
>TRBV3-1|TRBJ2-7|-|-
CATSQGPGTAYEQYF
TGTGCCACCAGCCAAGGCCCGGGCACCGCCTACGAGCAGTACTTC
>TRBV12-3/TRBV12-4|TRBJ2-2|-|few
CASSLGPYTPGELFF
TGTGCCAGCAGTTTAGGGCCCTATACTCCCGGGGAGCTGTTTTTT
>TRBV10-3|TRBJ2-5|-|many
CAISAGGQSRQETQYF
TGTGCCATCAGTGCGGGCGGACAGTCTCGCCAAGAGACCCAGTACTTC
>TRBV7-2|TRBJ2-1|TRBD2|few
CASSYGLAEYNEQFF
TGTGCCAGCAGCTACGGACTAGCGGAGTACAATGAGCAGTTCTTC
>TRBV5-1|TRBJ2-3|TRBD2|-
CASSLEASGRRDTQYF
TGCGCCAGCAGCTTGGAGGCTAGCGGGAGAAGAGATACGCAGTATTTT
>TRBV6-1|TRBJ1-2|-|few
CASSEALVRRGRTYGYTF
TGTGCCAGCAGTGAAGCGCTGGTTAGGAGAGGACGGACCTATGGCTACACCTTC
>TRBV20-1|TRBJ1-1|-|few
CSALIGGLNEAFF
TGCAGTGCTCTCATCGGGGGGCTTAATGAAGCTTTCTTT
>TRBV7-9|TRBJ2-5|-|-
CASSFPETRGTQYF
TGTGCCAGCAGCTTCCCCGAGACACGGGGGACCCAGTACTTC
>TRBV29-1|TRBJ2-3|TRBD2|-
CSVASGREFNTQYF
TGCAGCGTTGCCAGCGGGAGAGAGTTTAATACGCAGTATTTT
>TRBV10-3|TRBJ2-3|-|few
CAIRRGADTDTQYF
TGTGCCATCAGACGGGGGGCCGACACAGATACGCAGTATTTT
>TRBV20-1|TRBJ2-7|TRBD1|few
CSARATQGSYEQYF
TGCAGTGCTAGAGCAACACAGGGGTCCTACGAGCAGTACTTC
>TRBV7-9|TRBJ2-7|-|few
CASALRSTNEQYF
TGTGCCAGCGCCCTTCGCTCAACCAACGAGCAGTACTTC
>TRBV6-5|TRBJ2-7|-|-
CASSLSPADYEQYF
TGTGCCAGCAGTTTGAGCCCAGCGGACTACGAGCAGTACTTC
>TRBV20-1|TRBJ2-1|TRBD2|few
CSASAPGLALDGEQFF
TGCAGTGCTAGCGCACCGGGACTAGCGCTAGATGGTGAGCAGTTCTTC
>TRBV2|TRBJ1-4|TRBD1|few
CASSETGREGKLFF
TGTGCCAGCAGTGAGACAGGGAGGGAAGGAAAACTGTTTTTT
>TRBV20-1|TRBJ1-2|-|-
CSARQGNNGYTF
TGCAGTGCTAGACAGGGAAATAATGGCTACACCTTC
>TRBV11-2|TRBJ2-3|TRBD2|-
CASSFSRGLAGLTDTQYF
TGTGCCAGCAGCTTTTCCCGAGGACTAGCGGGGCTCACAGATACGCAGTATTTT
>TRBV5-1|TRBJ2-1|TRBD2|-
CASSVTLAGINNEQFF
TGCGCCAGCAGCGTAACTCTAGCGGGGATAAACAATGAGCAGTTCTTC
>TRBV12-3/TRBV12-4|TRBJ2-1|-|many
CASSLIGGINNEQFF
TGTGCCAGCAGTTTAATAGGGGGGATCAACAATGAGCAGTTCTTC
>TRBV11-2|TRBJ2-1|-|-
CASSYGGWSSYNEQFF
TGTGCCAGCAGCTACGGCGGGTGGAGCTCCTACAATGAGCAGTTCTTC
>TRBV4-3|TRBJ2-1|TRBD1|few
CASSQGQGLRNEQFF
TGCGCCAGCAGCCAGGGACAGGGTCTGCGAAATGAGCAGTTCTTC
>TRBV7-9|TRBJ2-1|-|-
CAIPIGGLSSYNEQFF
TGTGCCATCCCAATCGGGGGCCTAAGCTCCTACAATGAGCAGTTCTTC
>TRBV5-1|TRBJ2-1|TRBD1|-
CASSSPWTGGVRDEQFF
TGCGCCAGCAGCTCGCCCTGGACAGGGGGCGTTAGGGATGAGCAGTTCTTC
>TRBV6-4|TRBJ1-2|-|-
CASQAGSYTF
TGTGCCAGCCAAGCGGGTAGCTACACCTTC
>TRBV7-6|TRBJ2-7|-|-
CASSKAEGRNEQYF
TGTGCCAGCAGCAAGGCGGAGGGTAGGAACGAGCAGTACTTC
>TRBV12-3/TRBV12-4|TRBJ1-2|-|many
CATDINYGYTF
TGTGCCACCGACATAAACTATGGCTACACCTTC
>TRBV27|TRBJ2-1|-|-
CASSPLGDPLYNEQFF
TGTGCCAGCAGTCCCCTAGGGGACCCCTTATACAATGAGCAGTTCTTC
>TRBV5-1|TRBJ2-1|-|-
CASSSGRIPDVYNEQFF
TGCGCCAGCAGCTCCGGCCGTATACCAGATGTCTACAATGAGCAGTTCTTC
>TRBV4-3|TRBJ2-6|-|-
CASSQDTGSGANVLTF
TGCGCCAGCAGCCAAGATACGGGTTCTGGGGCCAACGTCCTGACTTTC
>TRBV2|TRBJ1-2|-|-
CASTEVRANGYTF
TGTGCCAGCACTGAGGTCAGGGCAAATGGCTACACCTTC
>TRBV12-3/TRBV12-4|TRBJ1-1|-|-
CASIPGNTEAFF
TGTGCCAGCATTCCCGGGAACACTGAAGCTTTCTTT
>TRBV28|TRBJ2-5|-|-
CASRTQGRETQYF
TGTGCCAGCAGAACACAGGGTCGTGAGACCCAGTACTTC
>TRBV11-2|TRBJ2-5|TRBD2|few
CASSLGRGLAGGETQYF
TGTGCCAGCAGCTTAGGTCGGGGACTAGCGGGAGGGGAGACCCAGTACTTC
>TRBV5-1|TRBJ2-3|TRBD2|few
CASSPWGGAEGLSTDTQYF
TGCGCCAGCAGCCCCTGGGGGGGAGCGGAAGGGCTTAGCACAGATACGCAGTATTTT
>TRBV10-3|TRBJ2-7|TRBD1|many
CAVQRQGSMYEQYF
TGTGCCGTACAACGACAGGGGAGCATGTACGAGCAGTACTTC
>TRBV28|TRBJ1-2|TRBD1|once
CASLDRDDIWLYGYTF
TGTGCCAGCCTGGACAGGGATGATATCTGGCTCTATGGCTACACCTTC
>TRBV7-2|TRBJ2-3|-|few
CASSQTGRPLSTDTQYF
TGTGCCAGCAGCCAGACCGGCCGCCCACTAAGCACAGATACGCAGTATTTT
>TRBV4-3|TRBJ2-7|TRBD1|-
CASSQEGTGVYEQYF
TGCGCCAGCAGCCAAGAGGGGACAGGGGTTTACGAGCAGTACTTC
>TRBV30|TRBJ2-6|-|-
CAWSVGAAGANVLTF
TGTGCCTGGAGTGTGGGGGCAGCAGGGGCCAACGTCCTGACTTTC
>TRBV6-5|TRBJ2-7|TRBD2|few
CASSYSGDYLYEQYF
TGTGCCAGCAGTTACTCGGGGGACTACCTCTACGAGCAGTACTTC
>TRBV2|TRBJ1-5|-|many
CASTVEGNQPQHF
TGTGCCAGCACCGTCGAGGGCAATCAGCCCCAGCATTTT
>TRBV6-1|TRBJ1-5|-|few
CAVREDQPQHF
TGTGCCGTGAGGGAGGATCAGCCCCAGCATTTT
>TRBV12-5|TRBJ1-6|TRBD1|-
CASGFLQGARSPLHF
TGTGCTAGTGGTTTTTTACAGGGGGCAAGATCACCCCTCCACTTT
>TRBV10-3|TRBJ2-2|TRBD1|few
CAIRSTGQGIGELFF
TGTGCCATCAGGAGCACAGGACAGGGTATCGGGGAGCTGTTTTTT
>TRBV12-3/TRBV12-4|TRBJ2-5|-|-
CASRGGEETQYF
TGTGCCAGCAGGGGGGGAGAGGAGACCCAGTACTTC
>TRBV2|TRBJ2-5|-|-
CASSVLGRIQETQYF
TGTGCCAGCAGTGTCCTAGGACGTATCCAAGAGACCCAGTACTTC
>TRBV3-1|TRBJ1-2|-|-
CASSQAGVGNYGYTF
TGTGCCAGCAGCCAAGCAGGGGTGGGTAACTATGGCTACACCTTC
>TRBV5-1|TRBJ2-5|-|few
CASSDLSGGWETQYF
TGCGCCAGCAGCGACTTGTCTGGGGGATGGGAGACCCAGTACTTC
>TRBV3-1|TRBJ2-1|TRBD2|-
CASRLAGRNNEQFF
TGTGCCAGCAGACTAGCGGGGAGGAACAATGAGCAGTTCTTC
>TRBV12-3/TRBV12-4|TRBJ2-2|TRBD1|-
CASRTQGAGELFF
TGTGCCAGCAGGACACAGGGGGCCGGGGAGCTGTTTTTT
>TRBV20-1|TRBJ2-6|TRBD2|-
CSMGRGPPGANVLTF
TGCAGCATGGGGAGGGGCCCACCTGGGGCCAACGTCCTGACTTTC
>TRBV5-4|TRBJ2-7|TRBD2|-
CASSFLRASGSSYEQYF
TGTGCCAGCAGCTTTCTCCGGGCGAGCGGGAGCTCCTACGAGCAGTACTTC
>TRBV19|TRBJ2-7|TRBD2|-
CASSIPGGAYEQYF
TGTGCCAGTAGTATACCGGGGGGTGCCTACGAGCAGTACTTC
>TRBV10-3|TRBJ1-1|-|-
CAISESTAGGTEAFF
TGTGCCATCAGTGAGTCGACGGCTGGAGGCACTGAAGCTTTCTTT
>TRBV6-2/TRBV6-3|TRBJ2-7|-|-
CASSKGRTEQYF
TGTGCCAGCTCTAAGGGGCGGACCGAGCAGTACTTC
>TRBV12-3/TRBV12-4|TRBJ1-1|-|few
CASSLETLYGGVAEAFF
TGTGCCAGCAGTTTAGAAACTTTGTACGGGGGTGTGGCTGAAGCTTTCTTT
>TRBV12-3/TRBV12-4|TRBJ2-6|-|-
CASRPRNSGANVLTF
TGTGCCAGCAGACCCCGTAACTCTGGGGCCAACGTCCTGACTTTC